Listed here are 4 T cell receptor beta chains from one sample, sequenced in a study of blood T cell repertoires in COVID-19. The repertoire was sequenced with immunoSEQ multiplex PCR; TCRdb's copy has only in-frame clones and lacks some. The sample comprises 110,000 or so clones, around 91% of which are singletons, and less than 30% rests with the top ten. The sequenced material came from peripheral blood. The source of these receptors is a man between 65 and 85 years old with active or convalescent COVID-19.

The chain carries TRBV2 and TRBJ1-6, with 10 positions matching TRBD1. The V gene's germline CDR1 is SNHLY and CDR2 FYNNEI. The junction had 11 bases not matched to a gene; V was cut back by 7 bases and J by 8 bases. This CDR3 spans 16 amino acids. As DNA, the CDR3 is TGTGCCAGCAAAGGTGGACAGGGGGTGAAGGATTCACCCCTCCACTTT. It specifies CASKGGQGVKDSPLHF.

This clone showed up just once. For the CDR3, the DNA is TGTGCCAGCTCATTCAGACAGGGGGAGGCTGAAGCTTTCTTT. Protein product: CASSFRQGEAEAFF. This chain links TRBV18 with TRBJ1-1; the match to TRBD1 covers 9 bases. CDR1 KGHSH and CDR2 LQKENI come from the germline V gene. CDR3 length: 14 residues. V was clipped by 5 bases and J by 6 bases; unmatched bases: 7.

The CDR3 DNA is TGTGCCAGCAGCCGAGAAGGAGCTGAAGCTTTCTTT. This translates into CASSREGAEAFF. The chain links TRBV3-1 (or the pseudogene TRBV3-2) to TRBJ1-1, with D unresolved. V lost 4 bases and J 6 bases, leaving 9 bases between the germline ends. The CDR3 has 12 residues. Germline V gene data show CDR1 as LGHDT and CDR2 as YNNKEL (reference sequence).

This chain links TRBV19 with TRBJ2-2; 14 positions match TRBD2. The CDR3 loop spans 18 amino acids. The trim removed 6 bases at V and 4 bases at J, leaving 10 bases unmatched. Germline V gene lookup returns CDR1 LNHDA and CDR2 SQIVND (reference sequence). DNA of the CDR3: TGTGCCAGTAGGCTGGGACTAGCGGGAGCCCTCGGCACCGGGGAGCTGTTTTTT. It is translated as CASRLGLAGALGTGELFF.